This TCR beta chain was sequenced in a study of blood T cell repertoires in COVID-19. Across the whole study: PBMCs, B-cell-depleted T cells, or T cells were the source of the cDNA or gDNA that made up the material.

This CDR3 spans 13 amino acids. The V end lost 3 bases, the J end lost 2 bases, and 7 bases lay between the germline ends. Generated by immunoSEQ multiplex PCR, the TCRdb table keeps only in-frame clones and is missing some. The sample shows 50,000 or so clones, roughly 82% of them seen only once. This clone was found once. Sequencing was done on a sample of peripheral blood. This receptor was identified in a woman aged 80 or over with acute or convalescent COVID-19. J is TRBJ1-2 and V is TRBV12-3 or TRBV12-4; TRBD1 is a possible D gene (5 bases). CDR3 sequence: CASSFDSNYGYTF. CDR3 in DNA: TGTGCCAGCAGTTTCGACAGCAACTATGGCTACACCTTC.